This is a list of T cell receptor beta chains from one sample in a study of T-cell reconstitution after alpha-beta-depleted transplantation in children. A single record per CDR3 protein comes from TCRdb applying MiXCR to the PCR reads. There are roughly 790,000 distinct CDR3 sequences in the sample; roughly 15% occur only once, and 5% lies in the top ten. This specimen was PBMCs, mostly from graft donor cells, taken 360 days after TCRalphabeta/CD19-depleted stem cell transplant. The receptors derive from a male patient aged 10 to 17 who had a stem cell transplant for acute lymphoblastic leukemia, so the T cells may come from the graft donor. Each CDR3 is given with its conserved first and last residue. D genes are given only for firm matches. Only some rows state a clone size, as once, few, many or a class for expanded clones.

>-|TRBJ1-2|TRBV7-9|many
CASSFDGNYGYTF
TGTGCCAGCAGCTTTGACGGTAACTATGGCTACACCTTC
>-|TRBJ2-1|TRBV24-1|few
CATSAPNGGDDNEQFF
TGTGCCACCAGTGCCCCGAATGGGGGAGACGACAATGAGCAGTTCTTC
>-|TRBJ2-3|TRBV6-5|-
CASSYLRDLPTDTQYF
TGTGCCAGCAGTTATTTAAGGGATCTCCCCACAGATACGCAGTATTTT
>-|TRBJ1-3|TRBV14|-
CASSQGFRTLDPGNTIYF
TGTGCCAGCAGCCAAGGATTCCGGACACTGGATCCTGGAAACACCATATATTTT
>-|TRBJ1-5|TRBV5-1|many
CASSSEGNQPQHF
TGCGCCAGCAGCTCGGAGGGAAATCAGCCCCAGCATTTT
>-|TRBJ2-1|TRBV29-1|few
CSVDRLAYNEQFF
TGCAGCGTTGATCGTCTAGCCTACAATGAGCAGTTCTTC
>-|TRBJ1-4|TRBV4-2|-
CASSQVGNEKLFF
TGTGCCAGCAGCCAAGTCGGCAATGAAAAACTGTTTTTT
>-|TRBJ2-7|TRBV20-1|few
CSARQGSFFEQYF
TGCAGTGCTAGACAGGGGTCATTCTTCGAGCAGTACTTC
>-|TRBJ2-6|TRBV5-1|few
CASSLDPEGANVLTF
TGCGCCAGCAGCTTAGACCCGGAAGGGGCCAACGTCCTGACTTTC
>TRBD1|TRBJ2-1|TRBV4-1|few
CASSQSRGQRYNEQFF
TGCGCCAGCAGCCAGAGCCGGGGACAGCGTTACAATGAGCAGTTCTTC
>TRBD2|TRBJ2-1|TRBV7-6|-
CASSLSGGRANEQFF
TGTGCCAGCAGCTTAAGCGGCGGGAGGGCCAATGAGCAGTTCTTC
>TRBD1|TRBJ2-2|TRBV15|few
CATSRDSGTGVNTGELFF
TGTGCCACCAGCAGAGACTCCGGGACAGGGGTGAACACCGGGGAGCTGTTTTTT
>-|TRBJ2-7|TRBV7-2|few
CASSFSAAGGTYEQYF
TGTGCCAGCAGCTTTTCGGCCGCCGGGGGCACCTACGAGCAGTACTTC
>-|TRBJ2-1|TRBV27|few
CASSQMGPNEQFF
TGTGCCAGCAGCCAAATGGGACCCAATGAGCAGTTCTTC
>TRBD1|TRBJ2-7|TRBV10-3|many
CAITERQGANEQYF
TGTGCCATCACCGAAAGACAGGGGGCAAACGAGCAGTACTTC
>-|TRBJ2-1|TRBV4-1|few
CASSQPPRDRYNEQFF
TGCGCCAGCAGCCAACCGCCTCGAGACAGATACAATGAGCAGTTCTTC
>-|TRBJ2-7|TRBV9|many
CASSVAGVGYEQYF
TGTGCCAGCAGCGTAGCGGGAGTAGGCTACGAGCAGTACTTC
>TRBD1|TRBJ2-3|TRBV5-1|many
CASSLDRQGASSTDTQYF
TGCGCCAGCAGCTTAGACCGACAGGGGGCTTCTAGCACAGATACGCAGTATTTT
>-|TRBJ1-3|TRBV15|few
CATSRDPTGAGNTIYF
TGTGCCACCAGCAGAGACCCAACGGGGGCTGGAAACACCATATATTTT
>-|TRBJ1-1|TRBV29-1|-
CSVTRGYTEAFF
TGCAGCGTCACGAGGGGTTACACTGAAGCTTTCTTT
>-|TRBJ2-1|TRBV5-1|many
CASSLDHRDEQFF
TGCGCCAGCAGCTTGGACCACCGCGATGAGCAGTTCTTC
>TRBD1|TRBJ1-2|TRBV3-1|-
CASSQLLAGQDPRGYGYTF
TGTGCCAGCAGCCAATTATTGGCGGGACAGGACCCTCGCGGCTATGGCTACACCTTC
>-|TRBJ2-7|TRBV12-3/TRBV12-4|few
CASSSVKMSYEQYF
TGTGCCAGCAGTTCAGTTAAAATGTCCTACGAGCAGTACTTC
>TRBD2|TRBJ2-1|TRBV5-1|-
CASSLVGGSFYNEQFF
TGCGCCAGCAGCTTGGTTGGCGGGAGCTTCTACAATGAGCAGTTCTTC
>-|TRBJ2-1|TRBV7-3|-
CASSLGEAVRNEQFF
TGTGCCAGCAGCTTGGGTGAAGCGGTCCGCAATGAGCAGTTCTTC
>-|TRBJ1-3|TRBV6-1|-
CASSTTGFSGNTIYF
TGTGCCAGCAGTACCACAGGGTTCTCTGGAAACACCATATATTTT
>-|TRBJ2-1|TRBV10-3|-
CAISESTDREQFF
TGTGCCATCAGTGAGTCGACGGACCGTGAGCAGTTCTTC
>-|TRBJ2-7|TRBV6-5|-
CASSYSRNWAYEQYF
TGTGCCAGCAGTTACAGCCGGAATTGGGCTTACGAGCAGTACTTC
>TRBD2|TRBJ2-3|TRBV11-1|-
CASRPAARGLAGSTDTQYF
TGTGCCAGCAGGCCTGCGGCCCGCGGACTAGCGGGATCAACAGATACGCAGTATTTT
>TRBD2|TRBJ2-1|TRBV5-6|-
CASSLGLAGFRDEQFF
TGTGCCAGCAGCTTGGGGCTAGCGGGGTTTAGGGATGAGCAGTTCTTC
>-|TRBJ2-7|TRBV29-1|few
CSVDRQGSEQYF
TGCAGCGTTGATCGGCAGGGGAGCGAGCAGTACTTC
>TRBD1|TRBJ1-1|TRBV2|few
CASRGGQGVYGTEAFF
TGTGCCAGCAGGGGAGGACAGGGAGTGTATGGGACTGAAGCTTTCTTT
>-|TRBJ1-2|TRBV5-1|few
CASSPPDSYGYTF
TGCGCCAGCAGCCCACCAGATTCCTATGGCTACACCTTC
>TRBD2|TRBJ2-7|TRBV11-2|few
CASSFRLASYEQYF
TGTGCCAGCAGCTTCCGACTAGCCTCCTACGAGCAGTACTTC
>TRBD2|TRBJ2-1|TRBV7-9|few
CASSLTSGRSDEQFF
TGTGCCAGCAGCCTGACTAGCGGGAGATCGGATGAGCAGTTCTTC
>-|TRBJ2-7|TRBV2|-
CASSDRPDEQYF
TGTGCCAGCAGTGACAGGCCAGACGAGCAGTACTTC
>-|TRBJ1-2|TRBV4-1|-
CASSQETEPNYGYTF
TGCGCCAGCAGCCAAGAAACGGAACCTAACTATGGCTACACCTTC
>TRBD2|TRBJ2-3|TRBV27|-
CASSFGLAGYTDTQYF
TGTGCCAGCAGTTTTGGACTAGCGGGATACACAGATACGCAGTATTTT
>-|TRBJ1-3|TRBV12-3/TRBV12-4|-
CASSPRRASGNTIYF
TGTGCCAGCAGCCCGCGAAGGGCCTCTGGAAACACCATATATTTT
>TRBD2|TRBJ2-4|TRBV10-3|few
CAISEISGSGGGTKNIQYF
TGTGCCATCAGTGAGATTAGCGGGAGCGGCGGAGGGACCAAAAACATTCAGTACTTC
>TRBD2|TRBJ2-1|TRBV29-1|many
CSVGRLAINEQFF
TGCAGCGTGGGTAGACTAGCGATCAATGAGCAGTTCTTC
>-|TRBJ2-7|TRBV5-1|few
CASSGWGALGNYEQYF
TGCGCCAGCAGCGGATGGGGGGCCTTGGGAAACTACGAGCAGTACTTC
>TRBD1|TRBJ2-2|TRBV29-1|few
CSAQGASTGELFF
TGCAGTGCCCAGGGGGCGAGCACCGGGGAGCTGTTTTTT
>-|TRBJ2-7|TRBV2|-
CASNSGISYEQYF
TGTGCCAGCAACTCAGGGATCTCCTACGAGCAGTACTTC
>-|TRBJ1-5|TRBV20-1|-
CSARQQTSNQPQHF
TGCAGTGCTAGACAGCAGACTAGCAATCAGCCCCAGCATTTT
>-|TRBJ2-5|TRBV7-9|-
CASSRGPNQETQYF
TGTGCCAGCAGCCGAGGACCAAACCAAGAGACCCAGTACTTC